This T cell receptor beta chain was identified during a study of OX40 agonist ivuxolimab in advanced cancers. V was trimmed by 3 bases and J by 3 bases, leaving 15 bases between them. The germline CDR1 and CDR2 sequences are LNHDA and SQIVND (reference sequence). The CDR3 extends over 15 amino acids. Produced via immunoSEQ multiplex PCR; TCRdb's table is partial and in-frame only. The table shows roughly 74,000 clones, with 92% occurring only once. This specimen was CD4+ or CD8+ T cells sorted from blood, taken in a trial of the OX40 agonist ivuxolimab. This chain uses TRBV19 with TRBJ2-7, with a weak D call TRBD1 (6 bases). The receptor's source is an adult with an advanced solid tumor such as melanoma, head and neck, liver or kidney cancer. For the CDR3, the DNA is TGTGCCAGTAGTATTTCCGCAGGGGCCTACTACGAGCAGTACTTC. It yields the protein CASSISAGAYYEQYF.